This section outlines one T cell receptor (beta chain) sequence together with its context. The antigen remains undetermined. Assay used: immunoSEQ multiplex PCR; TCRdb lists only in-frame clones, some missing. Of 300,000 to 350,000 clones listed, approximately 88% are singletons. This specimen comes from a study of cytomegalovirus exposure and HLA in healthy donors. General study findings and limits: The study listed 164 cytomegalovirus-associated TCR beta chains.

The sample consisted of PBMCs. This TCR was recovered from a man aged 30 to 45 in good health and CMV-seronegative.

The CDR3: CASSLRTGRTDTQYF. CDR3 bases: TGTGCCAGCAGCCTACGGACAGGACGCACAGATACGCAGTATTTT. The chain joins TRBV7-8 to TRBJ2-3, with 7 bases lining up with TRBD1. Trimming cost V 5 bases and J 1 base; bases outside gene matches: 6. The CDR3 has 15 residues. CDR1 is SGHVS, CDR2 FQNEAQ, per germline.